The sequence of this T cell receptor beta chain was determined in a study of read filtering for tumor transcriptome and immune sequencing. Study background: Eight or nine patients were R-ISS I, 16 were R-ISS II, 7 were R-ISS III. DNase treatment preceded whole-transcriptome library preparation.

In regard to this clonotype: Its specificity is not known.

This library used 300 to 500 ng RNA and molecular barcoded adaptors spanning alpha/delta and beta/gamma chains. TCRdb processed the reads anew with MiXCR; each CDR3 protein has one entry. The sample shows approximately 45,000 distinct CDR3 sequences, about 20% of them seen only once. The study, taken as a whole, reports: RNA-seq captured clonotypes less deeply and reliably than IR-seq.

Every patient had bone marrow sampled while the disease was active. J was trimmed by 4 bases and V by 4 bases; bases with no gene match: 10. From germline, CDR1 is LNHNV and CDR2 YYDKDF (reference sequence). This CDR3 has 16 residues. Sequenced sample: a population of CD138-negative cells sorted from bone marrow. This chain links TRBV15 with TRBJ2-3; 8 nucleotides align to TRBD2. The TCR sequence derives from a donor aged 40 or older with multiple myeloma. CDR3 in DNA: TGTGCCACCAGCATTCCCAGCGGGAGAGCTCCAGATACGCAGTATTTT. Protein sequence: CATSIPSGRAPDTQYF. Combining the CDR3 with reference TRBV15 and TRBJ2-3 gives the whole variable domain DAMVIQNPRYQVTQFGKPVTLSCSQTLNHNVMYWYQQKSSQAPKLLFHYYDKDFNNEADTPDNFQSRRPNTSFCFLDIRSPGLGDTAMYLCATSIPSGRAPDTQYFGPGTRLTVL.